Listed below are T cell receptor beta chains from one sample, sequenced in a study of control samples from healthy donors and cancer patients. Generated by immunoSEQ multiplex PCR, the TCRdb table keeps only in-frame clones and is missing some. The sample data list 150,000 to 200,000 clones. Sequenced input: blood. The receptors originated from a woman aged 25 to 39 in good health. The CDR3 runs from the conserved cysteine through the conserved F or W. The order of the fields is V gene, D gene, J gene, clone size, CDR3 DNA, CDR3 protein. The D gene is left open where the match is weak. The listing skips clone size in some rows; elsewhere it reads once, few, many or a size class.

TRBV6-6	.	TRBJ1-5	.	TGTGCCAGCAGTTACTCGGCCGGGGGCAGGGCTCAGCCCCAGCATTTT	CASSYSAGGRAQPQHF
TRBV28	.	TRBJ1-2	.	TGTGCCAGCAGTTTCCAGGGGTGGGGCTACACCTTC	CASSFQGWGYTF
TRBV5-4	.	TRBJ2-7	.	TGTGCCAGCAGCTTTAGGGTTTCCTACGAGCAGTACTTC	CASSFRVSYEQYF
TRBV3-1/TRBV3-2	.	TRBJ2-7	.	TGTGCCAGCAGAAATTACTACGAGCAGTACTTC	CASRNYYEQYF
TRBV11-2	.	TRBJ1-6	.	TGTGCCAGCAGCTTAGGGCATCAGGGGAATAATTCACCCCTCCACTTT	CASSLGHQGNNSPLHF
TRBV28	TRBD2	TRBJ2-7	.	TGTGCCAGCAGTAGTGGGAGGGCCCGGTACTTC	CASSSGRARYF
TRBV2	TRBD1	TRBJ1-2	.	TGTGCCAGCAATACTGGTCGGGGACAGAACTTCTATGGCTACACCTTC	CASNTGRGQNFYGYTF
TRBV7-2	.	TRBJ1-5	.	TGTGCCAGCAGCCCGCGACAGGGCAATCAGCCCCAGCATTTT	CASSPRQGNQPQHF
TRBV12-3/TRBV12-4	.	TRBJ1-5	.	TGTGCCAGCAGTTTGGGTCAGCCCCAGCATTTT	CASSLGQPQHF
TRBV5-6	TRBD2	TRBJ2-3	.	TGTGCCAGCAGCTTGGGTAGGACTAGCGGGGGCACAGATACGCAGTATTTT	CASSLGRTSGGTDTQYF
TRBV2	.	TRBJ2-5	.	TGTGCCAGCAGTGAATTTGTAGAGACCCAGTACTTC	CASSEFVETQYF
TRBV4-3	.	TRBJ1-1	.	TGCGCCAGCAGCCAAGATGTTTTAGGGGGGGAAGCTTTCTTT	CASSQDVLGGEAFF
TRBV5-1	.	TRBJ1-1	.	TGCGCCAGCAGCTTGGCGCAACAGGGAGGGACTGAAGCTTTCTTT	CASSLAQQGGTEAFF
TRBV27	TRBD1	TRBJ2-1	.	TGTGCCAGCAGTTTCAGGGGGCTAGGGTACAATGAGCAGTTCTTC	CASSFRGLGYNEQFF
TRBV7-9	TRBD1	TRBJ1-2	.	TGTGCCAGCAGCGCATGGACAGGGGGAAATGGCTACACCTTC	CASSAWTGGNGYTF
TRBV2	.	TRBJ2-3	.	TGTGCCAGCAGCAGGACTCCTAGCACAGATACGCAGTATTTT	CASSRTPSTDTQYF
TRBV7-9	TRBD2	TRBJ2-5	.	TGTGCCAGCAGCCCTGCCCCCAGACTAGCGGGGGAACAGACCCAGTACTTC	CASSPAPRLAGEQTQYF
TRBV6-5	TRBD1	TRBJ1-2	.	TGTGCCAGCAGTTACGATGGGACAGGGATAACTTATGGCTACACCTTC	CASSYDGTGITYGYTF
TRBV3-1/TRBV3-2	.	TRBJ1-5	medium-sized	TGTGCCAGCAGCCAAGATTCGGGAGGCCGAGTCGGCAACCAGCCCCAGCATTTT	CASSQDSGGRVGNQPQHF
TRBV4-3	.	TRBJ1-1	.	TGCGCCAGCAGCCAAGGGGGATGGCTGAACACTGAAGCTTTCTTT	CASSQGGWLNTEAFF
TRBV11-2	TRBD1	TRBJ1-4	.	TGTGCCAGCAGCTCCGTCGACAGGGGACCAACTAATGAAAAACTGTTTTTT	CASSSVDRGPTNEKLFF
TRBV19	.	TRBJ1-1	.	TGTGCCAGTAGTATAGGGTACACTGAAGCTTTCTTT	CASSIGYTEAFF
TRBV6-1	.	TRBJ2-7	.	TGTGCCAGCAGTGAAGGCTACGAGCAGTACTTC	CASSEGYEQYF
TRBV12-3/TRBV12-4	.	TRBJ1-2	.	TGTGCCAGCACGTCCCCCGACTCGCGGACCTTC	CASTSPDSRTF
TRBV14	.	TRBJ1-1	.	TGTGCCAGCAGCCCCCTTTCCACTGAAGCTTTCTTT	CASSPLSTEAFF
TRBV2	TRBD2	TRBJ2-7	.	TGTGCCAGCAGTGGGACTAGCGGGGCTTACGAACAGTACTTC	CASSGTSGAYEQYF
TRBV6-5	.	TRBJ1-4	.	.	CASSVGPGLNEKLFF